What follows are 22 T cell receptor beta chains derived from one specimen sequenced in a study of T cells in Graves' hyperthyroidism and ophthalmopathy. Amplified TCR beta CDR3 regions derived from RNA transcripts. A first-round RT-PCR of the TCR CDR3 used the HTBI primer set. MiXCR was run by TCRdb on the multiplex PCR reads, yielding one entry per CDR3 protein. The table shows roughly 630,000 distinct CDR3 sequences, with less than 20% occurring only once. The sample comprised blood. The receptor set was obtained from a woman aged 30 to 39 with Graves' hyperthyroidism.

This clonotype has a count of ten or more. The chain combines TRBV20-1 with TRBJ2-3; either TRBD1 or TRBD2 may fit D (5 bases each). Trimming stripped 7 bases from V and 6 bases from J, with 14 bases between. The CDR3 is 12 residues long. Germline loops: CDR1 DFQATT, CDR2 SNEGSKA (reference sequence). CDR3 sequence (DNA): TGCAGTGAAGGGACCCGTGGGGATACGCAGTATTTT. The encoded protein is CSEGTRGDTQYF.

This clonotype turned up a few times. The chain links TRBV11-3 to TRBJ2-1; TRBD2 matches at 11 bases. The CDR3 extends over 16 amino acids. In germline, CDR1 is SGHNT, CDR2 YENEEA. Trimming cost V 4 bases and J 3 bases; bases outside gene matches: 5. The CDR3 DNA is TGTGCCAGCAGCTCACGACTAGCGGGAATCTACAATGAGCAGTTCTTC. Its protein is CASSSRLAGIYNEQFF.

This clonotype was observed many times. The chain links TRBV12-3 or TRBV12-4 to TRBJ1-1; maybe TRBD1 (5 bases). This CDR3 contains 14 residues. With 5 bases removed from V and 5 bases from J, the gap between germline ends came to 15 bases. This chain's CDR3 is CASSRQGEWTEAFF. The CDR3 DNA reads as TGTGCCAGCAGTCGCCAGGGAGAATGGACTGAAGCTTTCTTT.

This chain links TRBV18 with TRBJ2-1, with 11 positions matching TRBD1. CDR1 is KGHSH, CDR2 LQKENI, per germline. The CDR3 totals 16 residues. V shed 4 bases and J 6 bases; nucleotides not matched to a gene: 8. CDR3 in DNA: TGTGCCAGCTCACAGCAGGCCGGGACAGGGGGCAATGAGCAGTTCTTC. Amino acid sequence: CASSQQAGTGGNEQFF.

This clonotype was seen more than once but under ten times. The V and J genes are TRBV7-9 and TRBJ1-1; no clear D. The CDR3 length is 14 residues. CDR1 and CDR2 (germline): SEHNR, FQNEAQ (reference sequence). Trimming took off 4 bases at V and 11 bases at J, with 20 bases between the two ends. CDR3 residues: CASSSSAGVVRAFF. The DNA for the CDR3 is TGTGCCAGCAGCTCCTCCGCCGGGGTTGTTCGGGCTTTCTTT.

This chain links TRBV2 with TRBJ2-3; 8 bases match TRBD2. With 6 bases clipped from V and 0 bases from J, the junction kept 8 bases outside the gene matches. The CDR3 spans 16 residues. The germline gives CDR1 SNHLY, CDR2 FYNNEI. This CDR3 is CASSRLAGTSTDTQYF. Here the CDR3 DNA reads TGTGCCAGCAGCCGTCTAGCGGGCACTAGCACAGATACGCAGTATTTT. Full variable domain (rest looked up from reference TRBV2 and TRBJ2-3): EPEVTQTPSHQVTQMGQEVILRCVPISNHLYFYWYRQILGQKVEFLVSFYNNEISEKSEIFDDQFSVERPDGSNFTLKIRSTKLEDSAMYFCASSRLAGTSTDTQYFGPGTRLTVL.

This clonotype has at least ten counts. The chain joins TRBV27 to TRBJ2-5, with D unresolved. The CDR3 has 13 residues. CDR1 and CDR2 from the germline V gene are MNHEY and SMNVEV (reference sequence). With 8 bases removed from V and 1 base from J, the gap between germline ends came to 11 bases. CDR3 loop: CASRPASQETQYF. CDR3 nucleotide sequence: TGTGCCAGCCGCCCAGCGAGCCAAGAGACCCAGTACTTC.

This clonotype showed up just a few times. A much larger clone is a single base away; this may be a read error. The V gene is TRBV18, the J gene TRBJ2-3; 15 bases map to TRBD2. From germline, CDR1 is KGHSH and CDR2 LQKENI. This CDR3 has 15 amino acids. The J segment lost 0 bases and the V segment lost 8 bases, leaving 0 bases of the junction unmatched. The CDR3 reads CASGLAGGSTDTQYF. The CDR3 DNA sequence: TGTGCCAGCGGACTAGCGGGAGGGAGCACAGATACGCAGTATTTT. The full variable domain, rest sourced from reference TRBV18 and TRBJ2-3, is NAGVMQNPRHLVRRRGQEARLRCSPMKGHSHVYWYRQLPEEGLKFMVYLQKENIIDESGMPKERFSAEFPKEGPSILRIQQVVRGDSAAYFCASGLAGGSTDTQYFGPGTRLTVL.

In its sample, this clonotype was seen many times. The chain carries TRBV12-5 and TRBJ1-2; unclear D gene. Germline lookup yields CDR1 LGHNT and CDR2 FRNRAP. The CDR3 spans 11 residues. Trimming removed 4 bases at V and 7 bases at J, with 7 bases between. The CDR3 here is CASGSGGGYTF. The CDR3 nucleotides are TGTGCTAGTGGTTCGGGAGGTGGCTACACCTTC.

This clonotype was detected only a few times. This chain connects TRBV6-5 to TRBJ1-3, with a possible D match to TRBD1 (5 bases). Germline V lookup: CDR1 MNHEY, CDR2 SVGAGI. The CDR3 is 15 amino acids. Trimming cost V 5 bases and J 0 bases, with 11 bases left between them. The CDR3 nucleotides are TGTGCCAGCAGTCACGGGCAGGGCTCTGGAAACACCATATATTTT. Its translation: CASSHGQGSGNTIYF.

This clonotype was observed many times. The rearrangement joins TRBV6-5 to TRBJ2-7, with 7 bases identical to TRBD2. Losses at the gene ends were 2 bases for V and 2 bases for J; bases not matched to a gene: 12. Germline loops: CDR1 MNHEY, CDR2 SVGAGI. This CDR3 contains 17 residues. Here the CDR3 DNA reads TGTGCCAGCAGTTACCGGCCCCTAGCGGACTTCCCCTACGAGCAGTACTTC. Translating it yields CASSYRPLADFPYEQYF.

In this sample, this clonotype turned up many times. The chain is built from TRBV7-2 and TRBJ2-7, with 7 bases fitting TRBD2. CDR1 is SGHTA, CDR2 FQGNSA, per germline. The CDR3 has 16 residues. Trimming at V came to 1 base and at J to 5 bases, leaving 11 bases not matched to a gene. The CDR3 loop is CASSLGFPFAGDEQYF. CDR3 DNA: TGTGCCAGCAGCTTAGGGTTCCCCTTCGCGGGAGACGAGCAGTACTTC.

This clonotype was detected many times. In nucleotides, the CDR3 is TGTGCCAGCTCACCGGGACTAGCGGGAGCGGCAGATACGCAGTATTTT. Residues: CASSPGLAGAADTQYF. The V and J genes are TRBV18 and TRBJ2-3; TRBD2 agrees at 14 bases. Trimming at V came to 3 bases and at J to 4 bases, leaving 3 bases not matched to a gene. This CDR3 region has 16 residues. Germline assignment: CDR1 KGHSH and CDR2 LQKENI.

This clonotype was detected once. The genes are TRBV20-1 and TRBJ2-1, with 10 bases fitting TRBD2. V shed 0 bases, J shed 3 bases, and the junction held 5 bases outside the gene matches. CDR1 is DFQATT and CDR2 is SNEGSKA in the germline V gene (reference sequence). CDR3 length: 16 residues. This CDR3 is CSARELAGSLYNEQFF. CDR3 coding DNA: TGCAGTGCTAGAGAACTAGCGGGATCCCTCTACAATGAGCAGTTCTTC.

This clonotype was found a few times. The chain has TRBV20-1 and TRBJ2-5, with D hard to call. Germline CDR1 and CDR2: DFQATT and SNEGSKA (reference sequence). This CDR3 contains 12 residues. Trimming removed 3 bases at V and 5 bases at J, with 10 bases between. The CDR3 region has the DNA TGCAGTGCTAGCTCATCCCGGGAGACCCAGTACTTC. Residues: CSASSSRETQYF.

This clonotype was counted at least ten times. This sequence joins TRBV27 and TRBJ1-5; TRBD1 agrees at 9 bases. Germline CDR1 and CDR2: MNHEY and SMNVEV (reference sequence). The ends lost 3 bases at V and 5 bases at J; junction bases unmatched: 5. CDR3 length equals 15 residues. The CDR3 protein is CASSFMGQGDQPQHF. CDR3 coding DNA: TGTGCCAGCAGTTTTATGGGACAGGGAGATCAGCCCCAGCATTTT.

This clonotype was seen once. The chain joins TRBV4-3 to TRBJ2-1, with D tentatively TRBD2 (6 bases). Germline CDR1 LGHNA, CDR2 YSLEER. This CDR3 is built from 16 residues. V was clipped by 4 bases and J by 3 bases, with 16 bases between them. The CDR3 loop reads CASSRLRRAGYNEQFF. The DNA of the CDR3 is TGCGCCAGCAGCCGACTAAGGAGGGCCGGCTACAATGAGCAGTTCTTC.

This clonotype was counted at least ten times. CDR3 nucleotides: TGCGCCAGCAGCCAGACTAGCGGGCATACCTACAATGAGCAGTTCTTC. Its translation is CASSQTSGHTYNEQFF. The chain has TRBV5-1 and TRBJ2-1; TRBD2 agrees at 10 bases. This CDR3 has 16 residues. CDR1 SGHRS and CDR2 YFSETQ come from the germline V gene. V dropped 4 bases and J dropped 2; count of bases not matched to a gene: 6.

The chain combines TRBV4-3 with TRBJ2-5, with TRBD2 matching over 8 bases. Trimming cost V 3 bases and J 5 bases; bases outside gene matches: 11. Germline CDR1 reads LGHNA; CDR2 reads YSLEER. The CDR3 runs 16 residues. As DNA, the CDR3 is TGCGCCAGCAGCCACGACCGGGGGGGAAGTAGGGAGACCCAGTACTTC. This codes for CASSHDRGGSRETQYF.

The chain uses TRBV7-2 and TRBJ2-1; D gene unclear. The CDR3 runs 16 residues. CDR1 and CDR2 from the germline V gene are SGHTA and FQGNSA. Trimming left V 3 bases short and J 0 bases short, with 12 bases between. The CDR3: CASSLGLGSSYNEQFF. The CDR3 region has the DNA TGTGCCAGCAGCTTGGGTCTAGGAAGCTCCTACAATGAGCAGTTCTTC. Combining the CDR3 with reference TRBV7-2 and TRBJ2-1 gives the whole variable domain GAGVSQSPSNKVTEKGKDVELRCDPISGHTALYWYRQSLGQGLEFLIYFQGNSAPDKSGLPSDRFSAERTGGSVSTLTIQRTQQEDSAVYLCASSLGLGSSYNEQFFGPGTRLTVL.

There are a few counts of this clonotype. A much larger clone is a single base away; this may be a read error. The chain is built from TRBV18 and TRBJ1-1; a weak D match, TRBD1 (5 bases). Germline V CDR1 and CDR2: KGHSH, LQKENI. The CDR3 loop spans 16 amino acids. With 2 bases removed from V and 4 bases from J, the gap between germline ends came to 17 bases. The CDR3 loop reads CASSPTSGGVSTEAFF. The CDR3 DNA is TGTGCCAGCTCACCAACGTCCGGAGGGGTGAGCACTGAAGCTTTCTTT.

This chain connects TRBV6-2 or TRBV6-3 to TRBJ2-3, with 7 bases lining up with TRBD1. With V trimmed by 6 bases and J by 4 bases, 4 bases remained unmatched. Germline V lookup: CDR1 MNHEY, CDR2 SVGEGT. CDR3 size: 13 residues. CDR3 DNA sequence: TGTGCCAGCAGCGTAGACAGGGCAGATACGCAGTATTTT. Protein product: CASSVDRADTQYF.